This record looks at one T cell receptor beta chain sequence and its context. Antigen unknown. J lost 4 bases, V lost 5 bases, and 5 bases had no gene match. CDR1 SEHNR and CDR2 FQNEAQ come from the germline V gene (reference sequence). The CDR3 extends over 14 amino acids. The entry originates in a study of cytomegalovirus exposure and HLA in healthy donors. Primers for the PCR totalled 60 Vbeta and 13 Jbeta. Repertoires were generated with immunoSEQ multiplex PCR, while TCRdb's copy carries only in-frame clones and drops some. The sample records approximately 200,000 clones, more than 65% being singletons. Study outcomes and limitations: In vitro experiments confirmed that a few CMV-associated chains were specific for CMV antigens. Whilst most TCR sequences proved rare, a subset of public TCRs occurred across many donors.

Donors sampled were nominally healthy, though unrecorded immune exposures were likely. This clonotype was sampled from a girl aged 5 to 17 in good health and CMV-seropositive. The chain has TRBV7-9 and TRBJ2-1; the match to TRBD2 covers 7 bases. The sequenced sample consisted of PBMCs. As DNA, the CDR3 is TGTGCCAGCAGCGCGGGGAGGGATTACAATGAGCAGTTCTTC. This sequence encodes CASSAGRDYNEQFF.